The clone carrying this T cell receptor (beta chain) appeared many times. Time point in this sample: newly diagnosed GD, antithyroid drugs for less than 3 months. From RNA extracted from PBMCs, the TCR library was made. The data belong to a study of regulatory T cells in long-lasting Graves disease. Germline V gene lookup returns CDR1 MNHNS and CDR2 SASEGT. V was pared by 5 bases and J by 0 bases, with 7 bases of the junction left unmatched. CDR3 length: 15 amino acids. Construction of TCR beta libraries relied on iRepertoire HTBI primers and on Arm-PCR targeting CDR3 regions. In TCRdb, the multiplex PCR reads were re-called with MiXCR into one record per CDR3 protein. The sample carries approximately 350,000 distinct CDR3 sequences, 16% recorded once. This sample also appeared in a second study, on T cells in Graves' hyperthyroidism and ophthalmopathy.

The receptor was derived from a man aged 40-49 years with Graves disease. The genes are TRBV6-1 and TRBJ2-7, with 7 positions matching TRBD1. The sequenced sample was peripheral blood mononuclear cells (PBMCs), obtained at new diagnosis, from a patient treated with antithyroid drugs. CDR3 sequence (DNA): TGTGCCAGCAGTCGTATAACAGGGGCCTCCTACGAGCAGTACTTC. Residues: CASSRITGASYEQYF.